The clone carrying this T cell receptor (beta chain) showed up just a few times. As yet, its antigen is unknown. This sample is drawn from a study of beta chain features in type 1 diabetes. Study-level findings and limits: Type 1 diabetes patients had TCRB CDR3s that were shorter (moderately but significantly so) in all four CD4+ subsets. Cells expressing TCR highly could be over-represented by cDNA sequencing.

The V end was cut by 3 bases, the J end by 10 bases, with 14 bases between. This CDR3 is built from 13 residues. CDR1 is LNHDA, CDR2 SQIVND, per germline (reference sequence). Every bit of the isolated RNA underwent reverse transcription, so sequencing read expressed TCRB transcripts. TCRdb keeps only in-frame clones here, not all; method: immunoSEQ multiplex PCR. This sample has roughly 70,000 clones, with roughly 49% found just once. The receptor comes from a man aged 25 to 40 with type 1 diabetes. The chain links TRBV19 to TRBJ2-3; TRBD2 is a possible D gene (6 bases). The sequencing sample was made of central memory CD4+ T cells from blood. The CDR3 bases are TGTGCCAGTAGTATTCCTCCTGGGGAGGCGCAGTATTTT. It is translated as CASSIPPGEAQYF. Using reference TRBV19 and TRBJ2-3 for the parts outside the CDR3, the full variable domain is DGGITQSPKYLFRKEGQNVTLSCEQNLNHDAMYWYRQDPGQGLRLIYYSQIVNDFQKGDIAEGYSVSREKKESFPLTVTSAQKNPTAFYLCASSIPPGEAQYFGPGTRLTVL.